This paragraph covers one TCR beta chain sequence. Only a few counts were recorded for this clonotype. What antigen it recognizes has not been identified. Base qualities are missing; no much larger clone stands one base away. The receptor library was made with RACE. Sequencing instrument: NextSeq 500. During library preparation, unique molecular identifiers were attached to individual cDNA molecules so that TCRs could be counted in a quantitative, reproducible way. For every blood RNA sample, sequencing covered both the TCR alpha and TCR beta chains. In the source study's methods: A median of about 87,000 TCRs per sample was observed, with a range of 23,224 to 690,600. V, J and CDR3 annotation of the TCR reads was carried out using the Decombinator software suite. Every sample was subsampled to the same number of TCRs (28,000) for the PS versus PT1 abundance plots. Expanded TCRs were defined as absent before sensitization and observed at least eight times at the 2-week time point. TCRdb trimmed the raw reads at Q25, called clones with MiXCR and kept productive beta chains. Each entry merges the rows of one CDR3 protein and shows their most common DNA and genes. V and J calls and clone size were set by TCRdb, not the authors. The sample table records 62,000 or so distinct CDR3 sequences; 11% of these occur just once. Around 4.8% of the sample is in the top ten clones.

The sample's time point label, in plain terms: pre-sensitization, week 0. In the paper's terms, the treatment or condition label means: therapeutic diphenylcyclopropenone sensitization with weekly scalp DPC. Blood at each patch-test visit was drawn before the patch test was applied. Patients were considered eligible if aged 18 to 70, diagnosed with alopecia and deemed suitable for DPC therapy, and patients were excluded if pregnant. Total RNA was isolated from unfractionated whole blood collected in Tempus Blood RNA tubes. The data stem from a study of human T cells and chemical hapten exposure (dated by TCRdb to the early 2020s). Notes on the research overall: For sensitization, 2% DPC in acetone was applied to an approximately 2 cm by approximately 2 cm area of upper inner arm skin. Most of the patients in the cohort were female, and the cohort covered alopecia areata with under or over 50% scalp involvement, alopecia totalis and alopecia universalis. Patient blood was sampled pre-sensitization (week 0) and at 2, 6 and about 24 weeks after DPC sensitization. The study tracked peripheral blood TCR repertoire changes in vivo during primary and secondary sensitization to the hapten diphenylcyclopropenone (DPC) in alopecia patients. Weekly therapeutic DPC doses were additionally applied to the scalp of patients throughout the roughly 23-week study period. For TCR sequencing, blood came from approximately 29 alopecia patients at anywhere from one to four time points (pre-sensitization, 2, 6 and 24 weeks). Patch testing was performed on the upper back with Finn chambers containing 0.01% DPC, and the patch tests were scored after 6 days according to International Contact Dermatitis Research Group standards. The libraries were sequenced as a pool, and the TCR yield per sample differed mostly because of small variations in library volumes within the pool. Paper-wide results and their limitations: Alopecia, a presumed autoimmune disease, was present in all patients, so the immune response of the patients might differ from that of healthy individuals. Compared with pre-sensitization or healthy control sets, expanded TCRs formed significantly more large CDR3 similarity clusters, which is consistent with antigen-driven responses. Patch test score correlated positively with the number of PT1 expanded TCRs, reaching significance at thresholds 8, 16 and 32 but not at 4. No change with DPC sensitization was found in the number of TCRs above 1 in 1000 frequency, and no evidence of global repertoire structure alterations was found. Repeated subsampling changed both the strength of the expansion versus patch-test correlation and the threshold at which the correlation became significant.

The CDR3 holds 15 amino acids from the cysteine to the phenylalanine. CDR3 DNA is the only sequence kept; it has 45 bases, read in frame from the first base. CDR1 and CDR2 were assigned from the germline V gene as SGHTA and FQGNSA. V is trimmed back by 1 base and J by 15 bases, and the junction contains 14 bases that no gene match accounts for. The clonotype originates from a woman aged 45-60 years with alopecia areata. Some clones in this sample may be carry-over from other donors' samples. Rearrangement joined TRBV7-2 to TRBJ2-1; TRBD2 lines up with 8 middle nucleotides. The source material was whole blood, sampled in connection with sensitization to the hapten diphenylcyclopropenone (DPC). The DNA reads TGTGCCAGCAGCTTAGTTGGCCGGCTAGCGGGCAGCAGGTTCTTC. Its protein reads: CASSLVGRLAGSRFF. When the CDR3 is completed using the reference TRBV7-2 and TRBJ2-1 genes on either side, the full variable domain is GAGVSQSPSNKVTEKGKDVELRCDPISGHTALYWYRQSLGQGLEFLIYFQGNSAPDKSGLPSDRFSAERTGGSVSTLTIQRTQQEDSAVYLCASSLVGRLAGSRFFGPGTRLTVL.